The clone carrying this T cell receptor beta chain was observed a few times. After removal of 8 bases from V and 6 bases from J, the junction contained 6 bases not matched to a gene. CDR3 length: 12 residues. Germline CDR1 SGHAT, CDR2 FQNNGV. The data were obtained in a study of T cells in Graves' hyperthyroidism and ophthalmopathy. Amplification of TCR beta CDR3 regions used RNA as the template. HTBI primers were the set used in a first-round RT-PCR of the TCR CDR3. TCRdb redid the calling of the multiplex PCR reads with MiXCR, one entry per CDR3 protein. The sample contains 300,000 to 450,000 distinct CDR3 sequences, 11% to 15% of which appear only once.

V usage is TRBV11-2 and J usage is TRBJ2-7; TRBD1 aligns across 8 bases. The sample was blood. This receptor was obtained from a woman aged 60-75 years with Graves' hyperthyroidism. The CDR3 bases are TGTGCCAGCGGCCAGGGGGCCTGCGAGCAGTACTTC. Protein: CASGQGACEQYF.